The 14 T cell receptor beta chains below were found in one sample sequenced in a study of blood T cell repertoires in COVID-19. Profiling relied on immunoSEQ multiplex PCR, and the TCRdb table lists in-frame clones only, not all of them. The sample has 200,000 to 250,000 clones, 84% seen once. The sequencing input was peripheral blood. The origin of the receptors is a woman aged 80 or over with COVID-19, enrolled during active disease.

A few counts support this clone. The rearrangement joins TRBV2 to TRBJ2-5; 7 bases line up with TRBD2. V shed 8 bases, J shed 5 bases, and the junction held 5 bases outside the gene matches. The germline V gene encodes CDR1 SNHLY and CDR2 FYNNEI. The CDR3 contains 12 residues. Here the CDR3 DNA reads TGTGCCAGCGGTCTAGCGGTTGAGACCCAGTACTTC. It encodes CASGLAVETQYF.

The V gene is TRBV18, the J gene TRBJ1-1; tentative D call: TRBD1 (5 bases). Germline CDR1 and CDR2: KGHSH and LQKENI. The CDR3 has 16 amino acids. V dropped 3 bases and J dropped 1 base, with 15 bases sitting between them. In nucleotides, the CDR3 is TGTGCCAGCTCACCCCCAAACGGGGGACCGAACACTGAAGCTTTCTTT. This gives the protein CASSPPNGGPNTEAFF.

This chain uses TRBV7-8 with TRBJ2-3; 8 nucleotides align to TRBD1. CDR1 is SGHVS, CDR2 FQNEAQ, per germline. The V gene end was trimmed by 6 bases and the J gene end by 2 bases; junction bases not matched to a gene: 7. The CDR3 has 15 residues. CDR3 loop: CASRPTGAATDTQYF. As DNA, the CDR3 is TGTGCCAGCAGACCGACAGGGGCGGCCACAGATACGCAGTATTTT.

For the CDR3, the DNA is TGTGCCAGTAGAGGCAGGGGTGGTCAGCCCCAGCATTTT. Its translation: CASRGRGGQPQHF. The V and J genes are TRBV19 and TRBJ1-5, with D perhaps TRBD1 (6 bases). The CDR3 has 13 amino acids. V gave up 6 bases and J gave up 6 bases, with 12 bases separating them. The germline V gene has CDR1 LNHDA and CDR2 SQIVND (reference sequence).

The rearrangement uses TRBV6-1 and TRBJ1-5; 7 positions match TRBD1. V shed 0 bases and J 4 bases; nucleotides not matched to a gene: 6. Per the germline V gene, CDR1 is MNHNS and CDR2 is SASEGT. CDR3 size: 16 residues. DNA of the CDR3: TGTGCCAGCAGTGAAGCTGGAGGGGGCCTAAATCAGCCCCAGCATTTT. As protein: CASSEAGGGLNQPQHF.

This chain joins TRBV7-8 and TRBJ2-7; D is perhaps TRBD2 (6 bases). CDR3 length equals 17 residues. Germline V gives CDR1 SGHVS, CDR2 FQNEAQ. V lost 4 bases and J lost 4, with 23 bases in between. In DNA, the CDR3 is TGTGCCAGCAGCTCGCCCGGCGCGGGAACCCCGGGTTACGAGCAGTACTTC. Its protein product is CASSSPGAGTPGYEQYF. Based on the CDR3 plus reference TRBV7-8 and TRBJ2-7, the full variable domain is GAGVSQSPRYKVAKRGQDVALRCDPISGHVSLFWYQQALGQGPEFLTYFQNEAQLDKSGLPSDRFFAERPEGSVSTLKIQRTQQEDSAVYLCASSSPGAGTPGYEQYFGPGTRLTVT.

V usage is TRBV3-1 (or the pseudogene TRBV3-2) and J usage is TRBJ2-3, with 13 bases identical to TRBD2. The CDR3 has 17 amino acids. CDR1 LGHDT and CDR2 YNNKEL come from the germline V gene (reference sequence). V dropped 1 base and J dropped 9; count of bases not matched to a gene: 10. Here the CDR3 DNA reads TGTGCCAGCAGCCAAGCCGGGACTAGCGGGATTGCAAGAACGCAGTATTTT. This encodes CASSQAGTSGIARTQYF.

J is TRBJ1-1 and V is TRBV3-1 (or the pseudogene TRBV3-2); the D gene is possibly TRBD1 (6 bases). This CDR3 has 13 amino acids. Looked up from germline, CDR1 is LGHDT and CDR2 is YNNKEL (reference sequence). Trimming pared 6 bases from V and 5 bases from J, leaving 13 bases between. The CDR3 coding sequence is TGTGCCAGCAGACTCCTAGGGGGTACTGAAGCTTTCTTT. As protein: CASRLLGGTEAFF.

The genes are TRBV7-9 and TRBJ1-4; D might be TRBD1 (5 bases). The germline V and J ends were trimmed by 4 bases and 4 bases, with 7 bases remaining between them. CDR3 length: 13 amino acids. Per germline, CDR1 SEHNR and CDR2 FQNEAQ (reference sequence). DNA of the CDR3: TGTGCCAGCAGCTCGACAGTTAATGAAAAACTGTTTTTT. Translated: CASSSTVNEKLFF.

Here the CDR3 DNA reads TGTGCCAGCAGCTTACCGGGATCCTATAATTCACCCCTCCACTTT. As protein: CASSLPGSYNSPLHF. This rearrangement joins TRBV7-9 to TRBJ1-6, with D hard to call. Trimming took 2 bases from V and 1 from J, leaving 6 bases between them. This CDR3 is built from 15 residues. CDR1 and CDR2 from the germline V gene are SEHNR and FQNEAQ (reference sequence). Full variable domain (outside the CDR3, taken from reference TRBV7-9 and TRBJ1-6): DTGVSQNPRHKITKRGQNVTFRCDPISEHNRLYWYRQTLGQGPEFLTYFQNEAQLEKSRLLSDRFSAERPKGSFSTLEIQRTEQGDSAMYLCASSLPGSYNSPLHFGNGTRLTVT.

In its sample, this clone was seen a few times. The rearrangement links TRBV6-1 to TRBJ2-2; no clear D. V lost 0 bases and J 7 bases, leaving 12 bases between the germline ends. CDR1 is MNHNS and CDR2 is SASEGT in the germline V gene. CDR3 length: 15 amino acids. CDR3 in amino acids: CASSEALEWSGELFF. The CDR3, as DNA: TGTGCCAGCAGTGAAGCGCTAGAATGGAGCGGGGAGCTGTTTTTT.

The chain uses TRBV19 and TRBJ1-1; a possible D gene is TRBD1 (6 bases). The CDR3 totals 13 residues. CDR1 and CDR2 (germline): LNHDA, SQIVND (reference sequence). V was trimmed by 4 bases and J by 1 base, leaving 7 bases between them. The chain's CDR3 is CASSTDRNTEAFF. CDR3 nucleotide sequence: TGTGCCAGTAGTACGGACAGGAACACTGAAGCTTTCTTT.

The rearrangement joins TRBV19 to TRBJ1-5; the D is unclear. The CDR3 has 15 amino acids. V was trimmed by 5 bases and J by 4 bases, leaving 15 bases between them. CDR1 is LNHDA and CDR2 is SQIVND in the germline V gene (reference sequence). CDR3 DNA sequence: TGTGCCAGTAGTTCGGAGATCAGAGGGAATCAGCCCCAGCATTTT. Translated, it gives CASSSEIRGNQPQHF.

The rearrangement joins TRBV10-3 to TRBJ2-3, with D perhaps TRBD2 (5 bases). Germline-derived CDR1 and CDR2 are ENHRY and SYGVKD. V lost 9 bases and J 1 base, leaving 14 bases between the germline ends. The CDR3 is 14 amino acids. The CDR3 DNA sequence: TGTGCCATGGGTCTTGCGGGCGGCACAGATACGCAGTATTTT. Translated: CAMGLAGGTDTQYF.